These T cell receptor beta chains were read from a single sample in a study of T cell responses to AZD1222 COVID-19 vaccine. The assay was immunoSEQ multiplex PCR, and TCRdb's table has in-frame clones only and misses some. The data show tens of thousands of clones, about 90% seen once. Source: peripheral blood, taken on day 0 of AZD1222 vaccination. These receptors were taken from an adult in good health. Both conserved end residues are part of each CDR3. A D gene is named only where the DNA matches it firmly. Expanded clones get a size class; other rows say once, few or many, or leave the size out.

j_gene	v_gene	len	abundance	d_gene	CDR3aa	CDR3nt
TRBJ2-3	TRBV6-2/TRBV6-3	15	.	.	CASSYLGTPTDTQYF	TGTGCCAGCAGTTACTTAGGGACTCCCACAGATACGCAGTATTTT
TRBJ2-1	TRBV12-3/TRBV12-4	11	.	.	CASSYRGEQFF	TGTGCCAGCAGTTATCGGGGGGAGCAGTTCTTC
TRBJ1-6	TRBV19	20	.	.	CASSQAAVVSPSSYNSPLHF	TGTGCCAGTAGCCAAGCCGCGGTAGTTTCCCCGAGCTCCTATAATTCACCCCTCCACTTT
TRBJ1-3	TRBV27	13	.	.	CASSSEQGNTIYF	TGTGCCAGCAGTTCGGAACAGGGAAACACCATATATTTT
TRBJ1-1	TRBV5-8	16	.	TRBD1	CASSYDRGQVNTEAFF	TGTGCCAGCAGTTACGACAGGGGGCAGGTAAACACTGAAGCTTTCTTT
TRBJ1-2	TRBV5-4	15	.	TRBD1	CASSHPGQGAYGYTF	TGTGCCAGCAGCCATCCGGGACAGGGGGCCTATGGCTACACCTTC
TRBJ2-1	TRBV3-1/TRBV3-2	14	.	TRBD2	CASRGGGSYNEQFF	TGTGCCAGTCGGGGGGGAGGCTCCTACAATGAGCAGTTCTTC
TRBJ2-5	TRBV24-1	15	.	TRBD1	CATSDSRTGGETQYF	TGTGCCACCAGTGATTCCCGGACAGGCGGGGAGACCCAGTACTTC
TRBJ1-5	TRBV30	13	.	.	CAWSAQENQPQHF	TGTGCCTGGAGTGCCCAGGAGAATCAGCCCCAGCATTTT
TRBJ1-1	TRBV18	15	.	.	CASSLPRTPNTEAFF	TGTGCCAGCTCACTCCCTCGAACACCGAACACTGAAGCTTTCTTT
TRBJ1-1	TRBV25-1	13	.	.	CASNMQGSTEAFF	TGTGCCAGCAATATGCAGGGAAGCACTGAAGCTTTCTTT
TRBJ1-2	TRBV4-1	15	.	TRBD1	CASSREQGQDYGYTF	TGCGCCAGCAGCCGAGAACAGGGGCAGGACTATGGCTACACCTTC
TRBJ1-1	TRBV25-1	13	.	.	CASSERENTEAFF	TGTGCCAGCAGTGAAAGAGAGAACACTGAAGCTTTCTTT
TRBJ2-2	TRBV4-1	16	once	.	CASSPGPTLRTGELFF	TGCGCCAGCAGCCCCGGGCCCACTTTACGGACCGGGGAGCTGTTTTTT
TRBJ2-1	TRBV10-3	15	.	.	CAISERRAWDNEQFF	TGTGCCATCAGTGAGAGACGGGCTTGGGACAATGAGCAGTTCTTC